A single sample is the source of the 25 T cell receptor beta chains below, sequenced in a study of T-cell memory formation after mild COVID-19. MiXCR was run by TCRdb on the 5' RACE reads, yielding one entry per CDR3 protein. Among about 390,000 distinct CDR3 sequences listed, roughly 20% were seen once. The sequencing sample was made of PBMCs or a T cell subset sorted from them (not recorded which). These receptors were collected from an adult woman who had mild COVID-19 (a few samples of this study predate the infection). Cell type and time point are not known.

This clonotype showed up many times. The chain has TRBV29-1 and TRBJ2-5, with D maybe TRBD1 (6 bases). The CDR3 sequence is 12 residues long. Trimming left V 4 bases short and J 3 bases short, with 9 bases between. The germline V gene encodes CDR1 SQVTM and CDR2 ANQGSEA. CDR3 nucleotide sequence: TGCAGCGTTGGTAGGACAGAAGAGACCCAGTACTTC. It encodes CSVGRTEETQYF.

The CDR3 region is CASSLVGYEQFF. The CDR3 coding sequence is TGTGCCAGCAGCTTGGTTGGGTATGAGCAGTTCTTC. This chain joins TRBV7-2 and TRBJ2-1; D gene unclear. The germline V and J ends were trimmed by 3 bases and 8 bases, with 8 bases remaining between them. CDR3 length: 12 amino acids. Germline values: CDR1 SGHTA, CDR2 FQGNSA.

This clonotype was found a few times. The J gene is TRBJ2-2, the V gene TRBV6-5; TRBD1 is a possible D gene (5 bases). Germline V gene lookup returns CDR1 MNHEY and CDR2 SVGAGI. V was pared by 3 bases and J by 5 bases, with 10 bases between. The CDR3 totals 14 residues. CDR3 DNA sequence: TGTGCCAGCAGTTATCAGGGTGGGACCGGGGAGCTGTTTTTT. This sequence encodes CASSYQGGTGELFF.

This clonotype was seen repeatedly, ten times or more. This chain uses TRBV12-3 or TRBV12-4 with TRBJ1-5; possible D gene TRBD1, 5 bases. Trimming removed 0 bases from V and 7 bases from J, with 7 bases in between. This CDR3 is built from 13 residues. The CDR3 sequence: CASSLARDQPQHF. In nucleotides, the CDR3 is TGTGCCAGCAGTTTAGCCCGGGACCAGCCCCAGCATTTT.

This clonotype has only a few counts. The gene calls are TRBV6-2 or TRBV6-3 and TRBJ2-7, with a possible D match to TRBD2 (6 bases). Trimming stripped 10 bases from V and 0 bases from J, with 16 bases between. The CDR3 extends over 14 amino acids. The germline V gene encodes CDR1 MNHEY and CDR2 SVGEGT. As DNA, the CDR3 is TGTGCCACCCGCGATCTAGCGTCCTCCTACGAGCAGTACTTC. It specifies CATRDLASSYEQYF.

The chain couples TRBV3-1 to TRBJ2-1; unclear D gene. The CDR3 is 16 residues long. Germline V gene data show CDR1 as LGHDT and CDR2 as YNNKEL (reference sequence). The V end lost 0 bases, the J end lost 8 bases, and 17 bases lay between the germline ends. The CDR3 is CASSQDKVMVGDEQFF. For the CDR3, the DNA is TGTGCCAGCAGCCAAGATAAGGTTATGGTCGGTGATGAGCAGTTCTTC.

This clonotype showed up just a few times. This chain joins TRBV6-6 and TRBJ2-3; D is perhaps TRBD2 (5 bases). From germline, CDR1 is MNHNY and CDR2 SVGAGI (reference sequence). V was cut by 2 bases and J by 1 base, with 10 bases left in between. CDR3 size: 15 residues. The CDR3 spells CASSYVAGGTDTQYF. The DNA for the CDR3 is TGTGCCAGCAGTTACGTCGCCGGGGGCACAGATACGCAGTATTTT.

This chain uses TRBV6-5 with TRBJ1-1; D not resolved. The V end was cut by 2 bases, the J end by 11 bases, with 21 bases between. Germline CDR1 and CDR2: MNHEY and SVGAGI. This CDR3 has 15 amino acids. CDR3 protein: CASSYLRAKNLRAFF. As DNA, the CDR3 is TGTGCCAGCAGTTACCTCCGGGCCAAAAACTTGAGGGCTTTCTTT.

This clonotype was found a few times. CDR3 sequence reads: CASSYSRTREQYF. In DNA, the CDR3 is TGTGCCAGCAGTTACTCCCGAACGAGGGAGCAGTACTTC. The chain uses TRBV6-6 and TRBJ2-7; no clear D. The CDR3 consists of 13 residues. Germline V lookup: CDR1 MNHNY, CDR2 SVGAGI (reference sequence). Trimming took off 0 bases at V and 7 bases at J, with 10 bases between the two ends.

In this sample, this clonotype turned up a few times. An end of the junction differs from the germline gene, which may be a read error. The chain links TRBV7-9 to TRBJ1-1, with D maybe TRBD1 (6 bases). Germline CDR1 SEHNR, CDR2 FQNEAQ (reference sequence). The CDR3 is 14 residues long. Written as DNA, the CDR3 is TGTTCCAGCAGCTTACCAGGGGACGCCACTGAAGCTTTCTTT. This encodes CSSSLPGDATEAFF.

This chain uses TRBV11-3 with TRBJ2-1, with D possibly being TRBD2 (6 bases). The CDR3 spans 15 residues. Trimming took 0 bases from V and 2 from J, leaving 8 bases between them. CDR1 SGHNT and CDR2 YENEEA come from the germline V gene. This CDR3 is CASSLEGGTYNEQFF. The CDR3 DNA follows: TGTGCCAGCAGCTTAGAGGGCGGGACCTACAATGAGCAGTTCTTC.

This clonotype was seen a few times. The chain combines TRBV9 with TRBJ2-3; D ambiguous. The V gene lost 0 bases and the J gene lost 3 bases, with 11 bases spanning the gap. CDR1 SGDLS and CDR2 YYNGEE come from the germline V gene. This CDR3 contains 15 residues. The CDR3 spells CASSVDSLGTDTQYF. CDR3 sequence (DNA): TGTGCCAGCAGCGTAGATTCGTTGGGTACAGATACGCAGTATTTT.

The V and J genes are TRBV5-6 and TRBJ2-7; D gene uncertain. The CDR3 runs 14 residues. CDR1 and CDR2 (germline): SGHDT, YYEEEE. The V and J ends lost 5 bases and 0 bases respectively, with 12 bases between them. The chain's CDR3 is CASRISQSSYEQYF. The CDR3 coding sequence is TGTGCCAGCAGGATCTCTCAAAGCTCCTACGAGCAGTACTTC.

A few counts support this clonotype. The CDR3 bases are TGCAGCGTGAAAGGGTTAGGCTACGAGCAGTACTTC. Translation gives CSVKGLGYEQYF. The chain recombines TRBV29-1 with TRBJ2-7; D call uncertain. CDR3 length: 12 amino acids. The germline V gene encodes CDR1 SQVTM and CDR2 ANQGSEA. The V end was cut by 6 bases, the J end by 3 bases, with 12 bases between.

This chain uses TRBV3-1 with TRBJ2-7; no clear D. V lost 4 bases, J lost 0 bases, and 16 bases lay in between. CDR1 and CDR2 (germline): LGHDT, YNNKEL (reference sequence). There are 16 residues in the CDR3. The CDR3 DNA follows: TGTGCCAGCAGCCCCCCTCGGGTCGTAAACTCCTACGAGCAGTACTTC. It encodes CASSPPRVVNSYEQYF.

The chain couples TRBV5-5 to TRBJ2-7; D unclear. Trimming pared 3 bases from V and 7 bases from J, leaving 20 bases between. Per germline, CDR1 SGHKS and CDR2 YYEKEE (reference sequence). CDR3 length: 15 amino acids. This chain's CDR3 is CASSSGIPLLGEQYF. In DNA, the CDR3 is TGTGCCAGCAGCTCTGGGATACCGCTTCTTGGGGAGCAGTACTTC.

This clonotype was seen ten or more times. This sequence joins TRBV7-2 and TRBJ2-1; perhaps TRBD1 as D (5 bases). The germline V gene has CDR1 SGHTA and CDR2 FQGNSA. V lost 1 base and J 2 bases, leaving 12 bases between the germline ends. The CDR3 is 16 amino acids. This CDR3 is CASSLDRSTAYNEQFF. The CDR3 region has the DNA TGTGCCAGCAGCTTAGACAGGTCCACGGCCTACAATGAGCAGTTCTTC.

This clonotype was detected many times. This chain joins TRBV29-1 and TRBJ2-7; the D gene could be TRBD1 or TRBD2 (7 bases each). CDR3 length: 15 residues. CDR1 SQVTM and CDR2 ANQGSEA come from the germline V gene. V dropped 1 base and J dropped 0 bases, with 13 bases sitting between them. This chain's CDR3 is CSVEAGRGPSYEQYF. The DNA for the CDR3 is TGCAGCGTTGAAGCGGGGAGGGGGCCCTCCTACGAGCAGTACTTC.

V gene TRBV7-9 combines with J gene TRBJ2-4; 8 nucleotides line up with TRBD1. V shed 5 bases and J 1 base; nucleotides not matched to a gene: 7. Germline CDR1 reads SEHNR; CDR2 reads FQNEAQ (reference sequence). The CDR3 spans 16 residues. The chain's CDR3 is CASSRGQGAAKNIQYF. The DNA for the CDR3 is TGTGCCAGCAGCCGCGGACAGGGTGCGGCCAAAAACATTCAGTACTTC.

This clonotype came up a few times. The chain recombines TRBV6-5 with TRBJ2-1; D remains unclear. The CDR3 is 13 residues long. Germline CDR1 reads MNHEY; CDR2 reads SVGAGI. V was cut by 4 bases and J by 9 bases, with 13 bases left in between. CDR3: CASSSKYDGEQFF. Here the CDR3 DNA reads TGTGCCAGCAGTTCTAAATACGATGGTGAGCAGTTCTTC.

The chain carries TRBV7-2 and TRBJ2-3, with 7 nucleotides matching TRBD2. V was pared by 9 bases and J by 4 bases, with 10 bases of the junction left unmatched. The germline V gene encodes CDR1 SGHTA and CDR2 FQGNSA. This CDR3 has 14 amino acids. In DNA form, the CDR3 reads TGTGCCAGTGGTTCCGGGAGGTCTCCAGATACGCAGTATTTT. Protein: CASGSGRSPDTQYF.

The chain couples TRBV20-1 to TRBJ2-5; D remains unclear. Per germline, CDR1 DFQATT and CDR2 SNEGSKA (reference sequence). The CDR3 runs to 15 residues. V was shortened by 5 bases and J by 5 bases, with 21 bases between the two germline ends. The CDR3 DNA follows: TGCAGTGCTGGAGTAGTAGAAAGGGATGTGGAGACCCAGTACTTC. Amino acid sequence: CSAGVVERDVETQYF.

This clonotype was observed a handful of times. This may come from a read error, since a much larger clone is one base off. CDR3 bases: TGTGCCAGCAGCCAAGACAGCGCCTACGAGCAGTACTTC. Its protein product is CASSQDSAYEQYF. The chain uses TRBV7-9 and TRBJ2-7; D is perhaps TRBD1 (5 bases). Germline CDR1 is SEHNR and CDR2 is FQNEAQ (reference sequence). Trimming took off 5 bases at V and 2 bases at J, with 10 bases between the two ends. The CDR3 totals 13 residues.

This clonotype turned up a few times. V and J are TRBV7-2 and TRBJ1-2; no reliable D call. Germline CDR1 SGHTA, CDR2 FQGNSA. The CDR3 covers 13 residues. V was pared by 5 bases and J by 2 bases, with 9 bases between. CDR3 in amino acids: CASSPWANYGYTF. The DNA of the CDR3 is TGTGCCAGCAGCCCCTGGGCAAACTATGGCTACACCTTC.

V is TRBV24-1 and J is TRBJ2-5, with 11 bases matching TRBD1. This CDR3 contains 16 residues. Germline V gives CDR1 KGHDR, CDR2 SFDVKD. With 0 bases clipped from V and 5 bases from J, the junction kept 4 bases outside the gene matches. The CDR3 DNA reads TGTGCCACCAGTGATTTGCCGGGACAGGGGGATGAGACCCAGTACTTC. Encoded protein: CATSDLPGQGDETQYF.